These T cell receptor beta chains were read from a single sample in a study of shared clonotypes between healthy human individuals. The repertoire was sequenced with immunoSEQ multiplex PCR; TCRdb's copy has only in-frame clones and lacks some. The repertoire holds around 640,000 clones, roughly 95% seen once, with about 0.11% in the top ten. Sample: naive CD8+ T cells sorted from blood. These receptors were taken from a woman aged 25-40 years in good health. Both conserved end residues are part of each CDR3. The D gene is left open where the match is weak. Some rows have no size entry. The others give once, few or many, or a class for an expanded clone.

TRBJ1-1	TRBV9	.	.	CASSQGALNTEAFF	TGTGCCAGCAGCCAAGGGGCTTTGAACACTGAAGCTTTCTTT
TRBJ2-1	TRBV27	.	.	CASSLYGLSYNEQFF	TGTGCCAGCAGTTTATACGGTTTATCCTACAATGAGCAGTTCTTC
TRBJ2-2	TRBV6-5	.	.	CASSLGQGGTGELFF	TGTGCCAGCAGTTTAGGGCAGGGGGGGACCGGGGAGCTGTTTTTT
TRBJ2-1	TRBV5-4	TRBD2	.	CASSSPLAGYSYNEQFF	TGTGCCAGCAGCTCTCCACTAGCGGGATACTCCTACAATGAGCAGTTCTTC
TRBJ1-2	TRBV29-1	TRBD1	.	CSVPGRGGGWGYTF	TGCAGCGTCCCCGGCCGGGGAGGGGGCTGGGGCTACACCTTC
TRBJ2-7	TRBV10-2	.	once	CASGFGEQYF	TGCGCCAGCGGGTTCGGCGAGCAGTACTTC
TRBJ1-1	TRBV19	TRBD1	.	CASSIDQGGNTEAFF	TGTGCCAGTAGTATAGATCAGGGGGGGAACACTGAAGCTTTCTTT
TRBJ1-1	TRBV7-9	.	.	CASSSTEAFF	TGTGCCAGCAGCTCCACTGAAGCTTTCTTT
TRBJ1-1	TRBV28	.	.	CASKDVGTEAFF	TGTGCCAGCAAAGACGTTGGCACTGAAGCTTTCTTT
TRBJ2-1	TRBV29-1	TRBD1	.	CSITGQGRREQFF	TGCAGCATAACAGGACAGGGGCGAAGGGAGCAGTTCTTC
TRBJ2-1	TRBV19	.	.	CASSPDRNSYNEQFF	TGTGCCAGTAGTCCCGACAGGAACTCCTACAATGAGCAGTTCTTC
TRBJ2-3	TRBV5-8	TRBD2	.	CASSFGLAGEGDTQYF	TGTGCCAGCAGCTTCGGACTAGCGGGAGAGGGGGATACGCAGTATTTT
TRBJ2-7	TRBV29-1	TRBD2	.	CSVEDESQRGYEQYF	TGCAGCGTTGAAGATGAAAGTCAGCGGGGCTACGAGCAGTACTTC
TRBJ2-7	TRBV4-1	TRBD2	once	CASSQGLAGVRYEQYF	TGCGCCAGCAGCCAAGGACTAGCGGGCGTCCGATACGAGCAGTACTTC
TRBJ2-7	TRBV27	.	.	CASSLSTGTYEQYF	TGTGCCAGCAGCTTATCGACAGGTACTTACGAGCAGTACTTC
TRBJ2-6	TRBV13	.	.	CASTGLDSGANVLTF	TGTGCCAGCACCGGCCTCGACTCTGGGGCCAACGTCCTGACTTTC
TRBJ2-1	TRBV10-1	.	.	CASSQTGTQGEQFF	TGCGCCAGCAGCCAGACCGGGACCCAGGGTGAGCAGTTCTTC
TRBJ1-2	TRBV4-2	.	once	CASSQGADYTF	TGTGCCAGCAGCCAAGGGGCGGACTACACCTTC
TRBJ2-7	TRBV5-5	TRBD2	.	CASSFGLAESSYEQYF	TGTGCCAGCAGCTTCGGACTAGCGGAAAGCTCCTACGAGCAGTACTTC
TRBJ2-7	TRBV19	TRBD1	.	CASSIPGQSLYEQYF	TGTGCCAGTAGTATACCGGGACAGTCCCTATACGAGCAGTACTTC
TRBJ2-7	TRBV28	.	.	CASRRDIGYEQYF	TGTGCCAGCAGACGGGACATAGGCTACGAGCAGTACTTC
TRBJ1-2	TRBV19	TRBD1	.	CASSIIPRQGNGYTF	TGTGCCAGTAGTATAATCCCCCGACAGGGAAACGGCTACACCTTC
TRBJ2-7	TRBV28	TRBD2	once	CASSLPPTLTSRIGYEQYF	TGTGCCAGCAGTTTACCGCCAACCTTGACTAGCCGAATTGGCTACGAGCAGTACTTC
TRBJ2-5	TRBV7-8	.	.	CASSLSSREQETQYF	TGTGCCAGCAGCTTAAGTTCCAGGGAACAAGAGACCCAGTACTTC
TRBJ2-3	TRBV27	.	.	CASLEGDTQYF	TGTGCCAGCCTAGAGGGGGATACGCAGTATTTT
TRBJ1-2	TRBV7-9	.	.	CASSLGVYDYGYTF	TGTGCCAGCAGCTTAGGGGTTTACGACTATGGCTACACCTTC
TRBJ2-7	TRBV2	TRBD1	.	CASRRQGQHEQYF	TGTGCCAGCAGGCGACAGGGTCAGCACGAGCAGTACTTC
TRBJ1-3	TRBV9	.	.	CASSEYRGGNTIYF	TGTGCCAGCAGCGAGTACCGGGGAGGAAACACCATATATTTT
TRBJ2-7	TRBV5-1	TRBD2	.	CASSLASGGAYEQYF	TGCGCCAGCAGCTTGGCCTCCGGGGGGGCCTACGAGCAGTACTTC
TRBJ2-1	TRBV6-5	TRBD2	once	CASSLGGDNEQFF	TGTGCCAGCAGCCTCGGGGGGGACAATGAGCAGTTCTTC
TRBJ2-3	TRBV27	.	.	CASRPFGDTQYF	TGTGCCAGCAGACCATTTGGGGATACGCAGTATTTT
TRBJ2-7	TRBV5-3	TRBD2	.	CARSLRTSGRPPYEQYF	TGTGCCAGAAGCCTCAGGACTAGCGGGAGGCCCCCCTACGAGCAGTACTTC
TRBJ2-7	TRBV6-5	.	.	CASSYSGDARLEQYF	TGTGCCAGCAGTTACTCGGGGGACGCTCGCCTCGAGCAGTACTTC
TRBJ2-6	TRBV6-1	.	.	CASSERRGLGNSGANVLTF	TGTGCCAGCAGTGAAAGGCGGGGCCTGGGGAACTCTGGGGCCAACGTCCTGACTTTC